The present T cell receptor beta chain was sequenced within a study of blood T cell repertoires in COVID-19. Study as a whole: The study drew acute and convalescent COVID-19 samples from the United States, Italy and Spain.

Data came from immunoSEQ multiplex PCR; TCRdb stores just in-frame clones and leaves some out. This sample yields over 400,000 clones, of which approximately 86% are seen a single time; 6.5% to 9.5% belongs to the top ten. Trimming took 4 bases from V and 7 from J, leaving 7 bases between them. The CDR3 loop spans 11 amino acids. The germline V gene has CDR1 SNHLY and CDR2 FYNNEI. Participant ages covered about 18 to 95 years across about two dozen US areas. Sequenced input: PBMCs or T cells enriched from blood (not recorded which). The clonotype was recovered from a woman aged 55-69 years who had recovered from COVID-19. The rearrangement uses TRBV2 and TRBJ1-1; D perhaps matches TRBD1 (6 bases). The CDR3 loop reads CASSGTDEAFF. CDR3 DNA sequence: TGTGCCAGCAGTGGGACAGATGAAGCTTTCTTT.